A single T cell receptor (beta chain) is shown here with its context. This specimen comes from a study of blood T cells in healthy people across ages. Using a J-beta primer mix together with a sample-barcoded 5' primer, a second PCR was run for roughly 7 to 12 cycles. TCRdb reprocessed the 5' RACE reads with MiXCR, giving one entry per CDR3 protein. The table has around 1,800,000 distinct CDR3 sequences, approximately 39% seen once. V dropped 5 bases and J dropped 2 bases, with 17 bases sitting between them. The CDR3 has 16 amino acids. The germline V gene encodes CDR1 PRHDT and CDR2 FYEKMQ (reference sequence). Total RNA amounts of at least 6 micrograms were extracted per sample.

The sequenced material came from blood. This TCR was recovered from a human donor in good health. The rearrangement uses TRBV13 and TRBJ2-3; D possibly uses TRBD1 or TRBD2 (6 bases each). The chain's CDR3 is CASSLRGAPDTDTQYF. The CDR3 bases are TGTGCCAGCAGCCTAAGGGGGGCCCCGGACACAGATACGCAGTATTTT.